Following are 32 T cell receptor beta chains from one sample sequenced in a study of cytotoxic CD8 clonotypes in ibrutinib-treated CLL. This table comes from immunoSEQ multiplex PCR, and its TCRdb copy is limited to in-frame clones, with some not included. The sample lists almost 250,000 clones, roughly 70% seen once, with approximately 15% in the top ten. Sample: PBMCs, taken after 24 months of ibrutinib treatment. These receptors all come from a human donor with chronic lymphocytic leukemia.

This clone has a handful of counts. V is TRBV29-1 and J is TRBJ2-3; TRBD2 is a possible D gene (5 bases). Trimming shortened V by 2 bases and J by 6 bases, and 6 bases separated the two germline ends. There are 11 residues in the CDR3. Germline V gene sequence: CDR1 SQVTM, CDR2 ANQGSEA. The CDR3 DNA is TGCAGCGTTGAAACGGGGGATACGCAGTATTTT. Translating gives CSVETGDTQYF.

This clone was seen only a few times. This chain links TRBV7-9 with TRBJ2-1, with D possibly matching TRBD2 (5 bases). The ends were cut back, 5 bases at V and 4 bases at J, with 12 bases in the middle. CDR1 SEHNR and CDR2 FQNEAQ come from the germline V gene (reference sequence). CDR3 length: 14 residues. DNA for the CDR3: TGTGCCAGCAGCCCGGAGAGGGCTTACAATGAGCAGTTCTTC. Encoded protein: CASSPERAYNEQFF.

The CDR3 here is CASRRSTGRGEKLFF. The DNA for the CDR3 is TGTGCCAGCAGGCGGTCGACAGGGAGGGGCGAAAAACTGTTTTTT. J is TRBJ1-4 and V is TRBV5-4, with 7 nucleotides matching TRBD1. Trimming at V came to 5 bases and at J to 8 bases, leaving 12 bases not matched to a gene. Per germline, CDR1 SGHNT and CDR2 YYREEE (reference sequence). This CDR3 contains 15 residues. Complete variable domain (other parts from reference TRBV5-4 and TRBJ1-4): ETGVTQSPTHLIKTRGQQVTLRCSSQSGHNTVSWYQQALGQGPQFIFQYYREEENGRGNFPPRFSGLQFPNYSSELNVNALELDDSALYLCASRRSTGRGEKLFFGSGTQLSVL.

The chain joins TRBV19 to TRBJ2-7; weak D call: TRBD1 (5 bases). V gave up 4 bases and J gave up 3 bases, with 13 bases separating them. Germline V lookup: CDR1 LNHDA, CDR2 SQIVND (reference sequence). This CDR3 has 14 amino acids. The CDR3 nucleotides read TGTGCCAGTAGTAAGGGGCCATTTATCTACGAGCAGTACTTC. Translated, it gives CASSKGPFIYEQYF.

This chain links TRBV2 with TRBJ2-5; 13 bases fit TRBD2. The germline V gene encodes CDR1 SNHLY and CDR2 FYNNEI. With V trimmed by 5 bases and J by 5 bases, 8 bases remained unmatched. This CDR3 is 16 amino acids long. CDR3 sequence reads: CASSLGLAGADETQYF. CDR3 nucleotides: TGTGCCAGCAGTCTCGGACTAGCGGGAGCGGATGAGACCCAGTACTTC. The whole variable domain, filled in from reference TRBV2 and TRBJ2-5, reads EPEVTQTPSHQVTQMGQEVILRCVPISNHLYFYWYRQILGQKVEFLVSFYNNEISEKSEIFDDQFSVERPDGSNFTLKIRSTKLEDSAMYFCASSLGLAGADETQYFGPGTRLLVL.

V and J are TRBV25-1 and TRBJ2-4; the match to TRBD1 covers 7 bases. The CDR3 has 13 residues. V lost 2 bases to trimming and J lost 7 bases; unmatched junction nucleotides: 2. Per germline, CDR1 MGHDK and CDR2 SYGVNS. The CDR3 bases are TGTGCCAGCAGTGAAACAGGGGTGAACATTCAGTACTTC. This translates into CASSETGVNIQYF. The full variable domain, with the rest looked up from reference TRBV25-1 and TRBJ2-4, is EADIYQTPRYLVIGTGKKITLECSQTMGHDKMYWYQQDPGMELHLIHYSYGVNSTEKGDLSSESTVSRIRTEHFPLTLESARPSHTSQYLCASSETGVNIQYFGAGTRLSVL.

In this sample, this clone turned up once. The rearrangement joins TRBV5-4 to TRBJ1-2; TRBD1 matches 7 bases. Germline-derived CDR1 and CDR2 are SGHNT and YYREEE (reference sequence). J was trimmed by 2 bases and V by 3 bases; bases with no gene match: 19. The CDR3 contains 19 residues. In DNA, the CDR3 is TGTGCCAGCAGCTCTGGAAGACAGGGAAGCACTTGGGCCAACTATGGCTACACCTTC. Translating gives CASSSGRQGSTWANYGYTF.

This clone was recorded once. The CDR3 sequence is CASSPARGNQPQHF. CDR3 bases: TGTGCCAGCTCACCCGCCAGAGGAAATCAGCCCCAGCATTTT. The chain employs TRBV18 and TRBJ1-5; D is undetermined. Germline CDR1 reads KGHSH; CDR2 reads LQKENI. The V end was cut by 3 bases, the J end by 4 bases, with 10 bases between. This CDR3 contains 14 residues.

The rearrangement links TRBV11-3 to TRBJ1-4; D gene unclear. Trimming cost V 5 bases and J 8 bases, with 12 bases left between them. This CDR3 contains 13 residues. The germline CDR1 and CDR2 sequences are SGHNT and YENEEA. For the CDR3, the DNA is TGTGCCAGCAGCCCGAGGTTGGGAGAAAAACTGTTTTTT. Translated: CASSPRLGEKLFF.

The chain carries TRBV19 and TRBJ2-7; D might be TRBD1 (6 bases). The CDR3 is made up of 14 amino acids. Germline CDR1 is LNHDA and CDR2 is SQIVND (reference sequence). Between the trimmed V and J ends, which lost 0 bases and 3 bases, there was a span of 9 bases. CDR3 DNA: TGTGCCAGTAGTATAGATCAAGGGGGCTACGAGCAGTACTTC. This encodes CASSIDQGGYEQYF.

The V call is TRBV19, the J call TRBJ2-7; no firm D call. V dropped 3 bases and J dropped 0 bases, with 12 bases sitting between them. This CDR3 has 15 amino acids. CDR1 and CDR2 from the germline V gene are LNHDA and SQIVND (reference sequence). CDR3 sequence (DNA): TGTGCCAGTAGTATTGGTTGGCCTTACTCCTACGAGCAGTACTTC. Protein sequence: CASSIGWPYSYEQYF.

The chain uses TRBV14 and TRBJ2-3; either TRBD1 or TRBD2 may fit D (5 bases each). The length of the CDR3 is 16 residues. Germline CDR1 reads SGHDN; CDR2 reads FVKESK. Trimming cost V 0 bases and J 1 base, with 11 bases left between them. The DNA of the CDR3 is TGTGCCAGCAGCCAAGAGTTTGTGGGGGGCACAGATACGCAGTATTTT. This translates into CASSQEFVGGTDTQYF. The variable domain in full, completed from reference TRBV14 and TRBJ2-3, reads EAGVTQFPSHSVIEKGQTVTLRCDPISGHDNLYWYRRVMGKEIKFLLHFVKESKQDESGMPNNRFLAERTGGTYSTLKVQPAELEDSGVYFCASSQEFVGGTDTQYFGPGTRLTVL.

This clone was found many times. The J gene is TRBJ2-7, the V gene TRBV11-3; D might be TRBD2 (5 bases). Germline assignment: CDR1 SGHNT and CDR2 YENEEA. Between the trimmed V and J ends, which lost 5 bases and 2 bases, there was a span of 13 bases. The CDR3 is made up of 14 amino acids. The CDR3 sequence is CASSAGQSPYEQYF. Written as DNA, the CDR3 is TGTGCCAGCAGCGCGGGCCAGAGCCCCTACGAGCAGTACTTC.

The chain couples TRBV28 to TRBJ2-5, with D possibly being TRBD1 or TRBD2 (5 bases each). The CDR3 sequence is 12 residues long. Trimming pared 6 bases from V and 9 bases from J, leaving 14 bases between. CDR1 is MDHEN, CDR2 SYDVKM, per germline. CDR3 loop: CASREGSGAQYF. In DNA, the CDR3 is TGTGCCAGCAGAGAGGGGTCTGGAGCCCAGTACTTC.

V and J are TRBV5-1 and TRBJ2-7; 7 nucleotides line up with TRBD2. Trimming removed 2 bases from V and 3 bases from J; junction bases left unmatched: 5. The CDR3 contains 14 residues. CDR1 is SGHRS and CDR2 is YFSETQ in the germline V gene. CDR3 DNA: TGCGCCAGCAGCTTACAAGGCGGGAGCTACGAGCAGTACTTC. Protein: CASSLQGGSYEQYF.

J is TRBJ2-5 and V is TRBV13, with 9 bases lining up with TRBD1. Per germline, CDR1 PRHDT and CDR2 FYEKMQ (reference sequence). The trim removed 5 bases at V and 5 bases at J, leaving 3 bases unmatched. The CDR3 has 13 amino acids. Here the CDR3 reads CASSVGQGETQYF. In DNA form, the CDR3 reads TGTGCCAGCAGCGTCGGACAGGGGGAGACCCAGTACTTC.

The chain combines TRBV7-3 with TRBJ2-6; D is possibly TRBD1 (5 bases). The germline V and J ends were trimmed by 4 bases and 2 bases, with 12 bases remaining between them. Germline V gene sequence: CDR1 SGHTA, CDR2 FQGTGA. There are 16 residues in the CDR3. CDR3 protein: CASSSTGSAGANVLTF. The CDR3 DNA reads as TGTGCCAGCAGCTCCACAGGTTCCGCTGGGGCCAACGTCCTGACTTTC.

This sequence joins TRBV19 and TRBJ2-7, with D possibly being TRBD2 (6 bases). The CDR3 covers 15 residues. The germline V gene has CDR1 LNHDA and CDR2 SQIVND (reference sequence). V lost 5 bases and J lost 0, with 14 bases in between. In nucleotides, the CDR3 is TGTGCCAGTAGTGCCCTAGCGCACACCTCCTACGAGCAGTACTTC. Protein product: CASSALAHTSYEQYF.

CDR3 DNA: TGCAGTGCTAGAGATCGGGCCCAGTACTTC. Translated: CSARDRAQYF. This rearrangement joins TRBV20-1 to TRBJ2-5, with D hard to call. This CDR3 comprises 10 residues. The ends were cut back, 0 bases at V and 9 bases at J, with 5 bases in the middle. In germline, CDR1 is DFQATT, CDR2 SNEGSKA (reference sequence).

The genes are TRBV6-5 and TRBJ2-7, with 11 bases fitting TRBD1. This CDR3 has 15 amino acids. Germline V gene data show CDR1 as MNHEY and CDR2 as SVGAGI. V lost 6 bases and J lost 4; bases outside the gene matches: 8. CDR3 nucleotides: TGTGCCAGCAGCCCTAGGACAGGGGGCTTATACGAGCAGTACTTC. It codes for CASSPRTGGLYEQYF.

This clone has a handful of counts. This chain links TRBV9 with TRBJ2-7, with D perhaps TRBD1 or TRBD2 (5 bases each). The CDR3 contains 15 residues. Trimming removed 0 bases from V and 3 bases from J, with 13 bases in between. Germline loops: CDR1 SGDLS, CDR2 YYNGEE. Written as DNA, the CDR3 is TGTGCCAGCAGCGTAGGGAGTAGGGACCTCTACGAGCAGTACTTC. It codes for CASSVGSRDLYEQYF.

This chain uses TRBV5-1 with TRBJ1-5; the D gene is possibly TRBD1 (5 bases). Germline CDR1 reads SGHRS; CDR2 reads YFSETQ. Trimming removed 4 bases at V and 5 bases at J, with 13 bases between. This CDR3 is 14 amino acids long. The CDR3 DNA reads TGCGCCAGCAGCGCCTCAGGGACCGATCAGCCCCAGCATTTT. This sequence encodes CASSASGTDQPQHF. Combining the CDR3 with reference TRBV5-1 and TRBJ1-5 gives the whole variable domain KAGVTQTPRYLIKTRGQQVTLSCSPISGHRSVSWYQQTPGQGLQFLFEYFSETQRNKGNFPGRFSGRQFSNSRSEMNVSTLELGDSALYLCASSASGTDQPQHFGDGTRLSIL.

This clone was seen only a few times. The rearrangement joins TRBV4-1 to TRBJ1-2; D remains unclear. The CDR3 covers 14 residues. Germline assignment: CDR1 MGHRA and CDR2 YSYEKL. The V end was cut by 0 bases, the J end by 2 bases, with 7 bases between. CDR3 nucleotide sequence: TGCGCCAGCAGCCAAGATTATCAAAACTATGGCTACACCTTC. As protein: CASSQDYQNYGYTF.

This clone has only a few counts. The J gene is TRBJ1-2, the V gene TRBV5-1, with 8 bases matching TRBD1. The V gene end was trimmed by 3 bases and the J gene end by 4 bases; junction bases not matched to a gene: 5. CDR3 size: 14 residues. Germline CDR1 is SGHRS and CDR2 is YFSETQ. CDR3 DNA: TGCGCCAGCAGCTCTTCGGGACAGGCCTATGGCTACACCTTC. It specifies CASSSSGQAYGYTF.

The V gene is TRBV27, the J gene TRBJ2-3, with D hard to call. CDR3 size: 13 residues. Per the germline V gene, CDR1 is MNHEY and CDR2 is SMNVEV (reference sequence). Trimming removed 4 bases at V and 8 bases at J, with 13 bases between. CDR3 sequence: CASSSLGKGTQYF. The DNA of the CDR3 is TGTGCCAGCAGTTCTCTAGGTAAAGGTACGCAGTATTTT.

This clone was detected only a few times. This chain links TRBV5-1 with TRBJ1-1; 9 positions match TRBD1. V lost 3 bases and J lost 3; bases outside the gene matches: 0. Germline V lookup: CDR1 SGHRS, CDR2 YFSETQ. CDR3 size: 13 residues. CDR3 amino acids: CASSWTGDTEAFF. CDR3 nucleotides: TGCGCCAGCAGCTGGACAGGGGACACTGAAGCTTTCTTT. The full variable domain, with the rest looked up from reference TRBV5-1 and TRBJ1-1, is KAGVTQTPRYLIKTRGQQVTLSCSPISGHRSVSWYQQTPGQGLQFLFEYFSETQRNKGNFPGRFSGRQFSNSRSEMNVSTLELGDSALYLCASSWTGDTEAFFGQGTRLTVV.

The gene calls are TRBV5-1 and TRBJ2-7; D gene unclear. The CDR3 loop spans 14 amino acids. Germline V gene lookup returns CDR1 SGHRS and CDR2 YFSETQ. The germline V and J ends were trimmed by 0 bases and 0 bases, with 7 bases remaining between them. This CDR3 reads CASSLAQYSYEQYF. The CDR3 DNA reads TGCGCCAGCAGCTTGGCACAATACTCCTACGAGCAGTACTTC.

V usage is TRBV28 and J usage is TRBJ2-3; the match to TRBD2 covers 9 bases. The V segment lost 10 bases and the J segment 4 bases; nucleotides outside the gene matches: 3. The CDR3 has 12 residues. The germline CDR1 and CDR2 sequences are MDHEN and SYDVKM. CDR3 loop: CAIAGGPDTQYF. The CDR3, as DNA: TGTGCCATTGCGGGAGGGCCAGATACGCAGTATTTT.

This clone was picked up a small number of times. The chain employs TRBV11-2 and TRBJ2-1; possible D gene TRBD2, 6 bases. Germline lookup yields CDR1 SGHAT and CDR2 FQNNGV. The germline V and J ends were trimmed by 1 base and 6 bases, with 13 bases remaining between them. This CDR3 has 15 amino acids. For the CDR3, the DNA is TGTGCCAGCAGCTTAGTATGGGGACTGGGCAATGAGCAGTTCTTC. Translated, it gives CASSLVWGLGNEQFF. Combining the CDR3 with reference TRBV11-2 and TRBJ2-1 gives the whole variable domain EAGVAQSPRYKIIEKRQSVAFWCNPISGHATLYWYQQILGQGPKLLIQFQNNGVVDDSQLPKDRFSAERLKGVDSTLKIQPAKLEDSAVYLCASSLVWGLGNEQFFGPGTRLTVL.

In its sample, this clone was seen once. The chain links TRBV28 to TRBJ2-3; D is possibly TRBD2 (5 bases). This CDR3 has 16 residues. Trimming removed 5 bases at V and 2 bases at J, with 17 bases between. Germline V CDR1 and CDR2: MDHEN, SYDVKM. The CDR3, as DNA: TGTGCCAGCAGTACTAGACTCGCCCCCTTCACAGATACGCAGTATTTT. As protein: CASSTRLAPFTDTQYF.

The chain couples TRBV18 to TRBJ2-5, with 10 nucleotides matching TRBD1. V was clipped by 6 bases and J by 0 bases; unmatched bases: 4. Germline V gives CDR1 KGHSH, CDR2 LQKENI. The CDR3 length is 15 residues. The CDR3 reads CASSGQGTYQETQYF. The CDR3 bases are TGTGCCAGCTCGGGACAGGGGACGTACCAAGAGACCCAGTACTTC.

This clone has only one observation. This chain links TRBV5-1 with TRBJ2-3, with D hard to call. In germline, CDR1 is SGHRS, CDR2 YFSETQ. This CDR3 is built from 14 residues. The V end lost 0 bases, the J end lost 3 bases, and 8 bases lay between the germline ends. This CDR3 reads CASSLERDTDTQYF. The CDR3 DNA reads as TGCGCCAGCAGCTTGGAAAGGGATACAGATACGCAGTATTTT.